This T cell receptor beta chain comes out of a study of beta chain features in type 1 diabetes. V lost 5 bases and J lost 2, with 15 bases in between. The CDR3 is made up of 15 amino acids. Per germline, CDR1 SEHNR and CDR2 FQNEAQ (reference sequence). A note on this clone: Its antigen is not identified.

As every portion of the isolated RNA was reverse transcribed, the sequencing read expressed TCRB transcripts. Assay used: immunoSEQ multiplex PCR; TCRdb lists only in-frame clones, some missing. The sample lists over 120,000 clones; 8% to 13% were seen once. Whole-study findings and limits: Sequencing of cDNA might inflate the share of cells that strongly express TCR.

The sequence came from a man aged 18-30 years in good health. Sequenced material: naive CD4+ T cells from blood. The chain links TRBV7-9 to TRBJ1-2; D call uncertain. DNA for the CDR3: TGTGCCAGCAGCCAAGATTCGAGAGAGAACTATGGCTACACCTTC. This codes for CASSQDSRENYGYTF.